This T cell receptor beta chain was observed in a study of blood T cell repertoires in COVID-19. On the study more broadly: Italy, Spain and the United States were the sources of the convalescent and acute COVID-19 samples. Sources were T cells, B-cell-depleted T cells, or PBMCs; the material itself was cDNA or gDNA.

Original analysis: Amplification of reference gene primers provided the estimated nucleated cell counts. TCRdb keeps only in-frame clones here, not all; method: immunoSEQ multiplex PCR. D and trimming were read from the DNA, whereas the V and J calls and clone size are those reported in that table. The data hold about 97,000 clones, with 87% observed a single time. CDR1 MNHEY and CDR2 SVGEGT come from the germline V gene. Trimming removed 3 bases from V and 8 bases from J, with 5 bases in between. The CDR3 sequence is 11 residues long. The chain employs TRBV6-2 or TRBV6-3 and TRBJ2-1; D unresolved. What was sequenced was peripheral blood. This receptor was identified in a human donor in a cohort sampled during active COVID-19. The CDR3 loop is CASSYYDEQFF. The CDR3 nucleotides read TGTGCCAGCAGTTATTATGATGAGCAGTTCTTC.